The source of this TCR beta chain is a study of blood T cell repertoires in COVID-19 (dated by TCRdb to 2018 to 2021). The study in broad terms: Samples covering the acute and convalescent phases of COVID-19 were provided by collaborators in the United States, Italy and Spain. Samples were obtained from the ongoing ImmuneRACE study (first 160 participants) and from 1,200 or so subjects provided by 6 global collaborators. The repertoires were released in a freely available public database meant as a resource for research on the immune response to SARS-CoV-2. The material from the prospective study consisted of cDNA or gDNA derived from T cells, B-cell-depleted T cells, or PBMCs. Where HLA class I and class II types were available, the types were taken from metadata supplied by the sample provider, not from assay-based typing. Sample metadata almost always included a de-identified subject ID, COVID-19 status, age in years and sex. Subjects who had been exposed to COVID-19, were actively infected with it, or had recovered from it provided the deeply sampled blood TCRbeta repertoires that made up the dataset. Results and caveats for the whole study, not just this receptor: The quantity of clinical and demographic metadata differed by source and by participant and was supplied without curation.

Collaborating institutions collected whole blood in K2EDTA tubes following their own protocols. Collaborator samples were shipped for TCRbeta analysis as frozen whole blood, isolated PBMCs, or DNA extracted from either sample type. The CDR3 goes from the cysteine to the phenylalanine over 13 residues. The only DNA kept is the CDR3, 39 bases in frame from the first base. The germline V gene provides CDR1 SGHTA and CDR2 FQGNSA. V was cut back by 5 bases and J by 0 bases, leaving a gap of 5 bases between them. As concerns this clone: The antigen this receptor binds is unknown. No per-base quality is available; no much larger clone lies one base away. At the DNA level, this CDR3 is encoded by other sequences in the same sample as well.

The immunoSEQ Assay, a bias-controlled multiplex PCR, was used to amplify TCRbeta CDR3 regions from genomic DNA. The authors' analysis ran thus. The number of nucleated cells in each sample was estimated from the amplification of reference gene primers within the assay. To quantify the absolute abundance of each unique TCRbeta CDR3 rearrangement, sequence reads were collapsed and filtered. For each sample, productive Simpson clonality was calculated as the square root of Simpson's diversity index over productive rearrangements. The source is immuneACCESS, and TCRdb retained only in-frame sequences with V and J called. Part of the clones is not carried over; for the studies checked, unresolved V genes explain less than half of this, and the remainder is unexplained. From that table come the V and J calls and clone size; the DNA was used to work out D and trimming. This sample lists approximately 400,000 clones; more than 80% were detected once. The ten top clones hold 0.95% to 1.5% of the sample.

This TCR was sampled from a man in his forties or fifties with acute or convalescent COVID-19. The sequencing sample was made of peripheral blood. The chain couples TRBV7-2 to TRBJ1-5, with no confident D gene call. CDR3 loop: CASSPYSNQPQHF. The DNA sequence follows: TGTGCCAGCAGCCCTTATAGCAATCAGCCCCAGCATTTT.